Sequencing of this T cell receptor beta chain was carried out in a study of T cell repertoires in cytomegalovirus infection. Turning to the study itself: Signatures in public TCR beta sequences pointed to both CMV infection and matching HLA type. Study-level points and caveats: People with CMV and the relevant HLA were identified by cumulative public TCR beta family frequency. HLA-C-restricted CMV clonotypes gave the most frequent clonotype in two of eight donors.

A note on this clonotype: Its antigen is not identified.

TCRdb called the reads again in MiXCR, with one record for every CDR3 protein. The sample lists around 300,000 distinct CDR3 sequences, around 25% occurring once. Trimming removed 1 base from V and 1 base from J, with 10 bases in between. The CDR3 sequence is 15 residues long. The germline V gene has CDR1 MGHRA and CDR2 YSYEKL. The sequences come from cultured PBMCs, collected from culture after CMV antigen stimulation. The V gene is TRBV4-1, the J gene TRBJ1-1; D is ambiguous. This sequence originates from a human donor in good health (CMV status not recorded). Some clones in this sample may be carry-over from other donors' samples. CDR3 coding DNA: TGCGCCAGCAGCCAAGTGGCTGGTCGGAACACTGAAGCTTTCTTT. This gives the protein CASSQVAGRNTEAFF.